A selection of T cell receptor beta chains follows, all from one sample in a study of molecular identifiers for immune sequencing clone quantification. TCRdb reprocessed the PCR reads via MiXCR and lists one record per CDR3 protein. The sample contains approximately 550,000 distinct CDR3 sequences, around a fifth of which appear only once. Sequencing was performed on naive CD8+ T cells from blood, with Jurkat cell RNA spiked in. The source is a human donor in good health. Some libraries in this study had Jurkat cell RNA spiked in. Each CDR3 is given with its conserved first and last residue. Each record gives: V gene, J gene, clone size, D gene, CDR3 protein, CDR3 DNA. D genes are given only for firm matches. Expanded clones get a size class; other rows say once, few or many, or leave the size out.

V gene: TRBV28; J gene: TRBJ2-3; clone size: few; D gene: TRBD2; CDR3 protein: CASSLKSGRLDTQYF; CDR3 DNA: TGTGCCAGCAGTTTAAAAAGCGGGAGACTAGATACGCAGTATTTT
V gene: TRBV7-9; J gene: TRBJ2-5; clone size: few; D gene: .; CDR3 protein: CASSPQIQETQYF; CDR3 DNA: TGTGCCAGCAGCCCACAGATCCAAGAGACCCAGTACTTC
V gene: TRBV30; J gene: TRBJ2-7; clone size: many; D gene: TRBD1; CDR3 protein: CAWLGFEPGQGYEQYF; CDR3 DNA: TGTGCCTGGCTCGGGTTCGAACCGGGACAGGGCTACGAGCAGTACTTC
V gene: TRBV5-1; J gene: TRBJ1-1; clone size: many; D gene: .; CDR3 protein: CASSLTGLEAFF; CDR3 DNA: TGCGCCAGCAGCTTGACAGGGCTCGAAGCTTTCTTT
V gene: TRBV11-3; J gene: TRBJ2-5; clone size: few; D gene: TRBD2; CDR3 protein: CASSPGSGMETQYF; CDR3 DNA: TGTGCCAGCAGCCCCGGGAGCGGGATGGAGACCCAGTACTTC
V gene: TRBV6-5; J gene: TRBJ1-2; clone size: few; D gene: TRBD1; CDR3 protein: CASTGGQNYGYTF; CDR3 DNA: TGTGCCAGCACAGGGGGGCAGAACTATGGCTACACCTTC
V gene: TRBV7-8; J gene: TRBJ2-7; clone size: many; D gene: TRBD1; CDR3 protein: CASSFEGTDYEQYF; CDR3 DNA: TGTGCCAGCAGCTTTGAGGGGACAGACTACGAGCAGTACTTC
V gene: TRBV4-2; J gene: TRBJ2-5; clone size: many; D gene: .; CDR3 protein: CASSLPQEETQYF; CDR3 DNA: TGTGCCAGCAGTCTACCCCAGGAAGAGACCCAGTACTTC
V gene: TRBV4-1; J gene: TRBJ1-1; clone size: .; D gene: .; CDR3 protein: CASSPARVSTEAFF; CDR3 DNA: TGCGCCAGCAGCCCAGCTCGGGTAAGCACTGAAGCTTTCTTT
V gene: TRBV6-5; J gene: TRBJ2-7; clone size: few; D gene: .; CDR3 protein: CASSYPSDENSYEQYF; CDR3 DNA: TGTGCCAGCAGTTACCCCTCCGATGAGAACTCCTACGAGCAGTACTTC
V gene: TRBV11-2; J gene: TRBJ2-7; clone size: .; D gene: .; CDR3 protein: CASSATGISYEQYF; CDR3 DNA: TGTGCCAGCAGCGCGACAGGAATCTCCTACGAGCAGTACTTC
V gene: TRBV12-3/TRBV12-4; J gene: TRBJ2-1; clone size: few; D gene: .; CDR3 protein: CASSPAGPNEQFF; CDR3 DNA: TGTGCCAGCAGTCCGGCGGGCCCAAATGAGCAGTTCTTC
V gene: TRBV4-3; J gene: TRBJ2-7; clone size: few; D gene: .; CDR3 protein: CASSQGARTYEQYF; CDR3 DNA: TGCGCCAGCAGCCAAGGGGCCAGAACCTACGAGCAGTACTTC
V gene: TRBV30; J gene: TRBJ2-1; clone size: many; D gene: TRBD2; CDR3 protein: CAWGTSGGDEQFF; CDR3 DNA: TGTGCCTGGGGGACTAGCGGGGGAGATGAGCAGTTCTTC
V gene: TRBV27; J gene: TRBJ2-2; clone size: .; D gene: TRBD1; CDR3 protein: CASSLTGDLNAGELFF; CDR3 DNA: TGTGCCAGCAGTCTGACAGGGGACTTAAACGCCGGGGAGCTGTTTTTT
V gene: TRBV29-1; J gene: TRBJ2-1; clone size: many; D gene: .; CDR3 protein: CSVLSHEQFF; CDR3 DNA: TGCAGCGTTTTGTCCCATGAGCAGTTCTTC
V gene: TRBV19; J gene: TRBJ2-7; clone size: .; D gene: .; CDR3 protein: CASSIVQDPSGEQYF; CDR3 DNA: TGTGCCAGTAGTATAGTCCAGGACCCGTCTGGCGAGCAGTACTTC
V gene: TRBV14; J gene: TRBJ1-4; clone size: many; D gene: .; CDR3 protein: CASSQGPVVVTNEKLFF; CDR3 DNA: TGTGCCAGCAGCCAAGGGCCAGTGGTTGTAACTAATGAAAAACTGTTTTTT
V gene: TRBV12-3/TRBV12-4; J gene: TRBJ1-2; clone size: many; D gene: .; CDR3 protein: CASSNTEAPAGYTF; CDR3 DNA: TGTGCCAGCAGCAACACCGAAGCCCCGGCCGGCTACACCTTC
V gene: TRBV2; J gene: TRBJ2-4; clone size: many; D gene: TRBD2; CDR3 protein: CASSDQAGLAKNIQYF; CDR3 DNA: TGTGCCAGCAGTGACCAAGCGGGGTTAGCCAAAAACATTCAGTACTTC
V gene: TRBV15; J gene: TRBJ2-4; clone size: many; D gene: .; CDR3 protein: CATSPRGGVAKNIQYF; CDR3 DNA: TGTGCCACCAGCCCGCGAGGGGGAGTAGCCAAAAACATTCAGTACTTC
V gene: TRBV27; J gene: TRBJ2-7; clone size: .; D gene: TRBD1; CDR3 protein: CASSPHYRDRTYEQYF; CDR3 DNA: TGTGCCAGCAGTCCGCACTACCGGGACAGAACCTACGAGCAGTACTTC
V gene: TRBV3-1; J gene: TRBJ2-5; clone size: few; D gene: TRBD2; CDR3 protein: CASSPGTSGPGETQYF; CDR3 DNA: TGTGCCAGCAGCCCGGGGACTAGCGGGCCCGGGGAGACCCAGTACTTC
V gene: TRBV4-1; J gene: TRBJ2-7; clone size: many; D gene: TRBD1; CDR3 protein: CASSQRTGGIYEQYF; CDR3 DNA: TGCGCCAGCAGCCAGCGGACAGGGGGCATCTACGAGCAGTACTTC
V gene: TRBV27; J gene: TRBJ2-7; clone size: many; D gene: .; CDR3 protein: CASSLGGPGEQYF; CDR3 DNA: TGTGCCAGCAGTTTAGGGGGTCCCGGCGAGCAGTACTTC
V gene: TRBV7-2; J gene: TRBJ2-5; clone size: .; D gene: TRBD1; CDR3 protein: CASTRSDRLYQETQYF; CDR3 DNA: TGTGCCAGCACTCGATCGGACAGGCTGTACCAAGAGACCCAGTACTTC
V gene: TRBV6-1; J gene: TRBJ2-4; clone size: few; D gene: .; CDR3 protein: CASSPWGRTKNIQYF; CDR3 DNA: TGTGCCAGCAGCCCTTGGGGACGGACCAAAAACATTCAGTACTTC
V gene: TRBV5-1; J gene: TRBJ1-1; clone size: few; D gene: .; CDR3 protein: CASSLYRGLNTEAFF; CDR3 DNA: TGCGCCAGCAGCTTGTATAGGGGCTTGAACACTGAAGCTTTCTTT
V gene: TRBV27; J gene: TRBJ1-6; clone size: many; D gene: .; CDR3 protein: CASSFDSNSPLHF; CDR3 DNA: TGTGCCAGCAGCTTCGACAGTAATTCACCCCTCCACTTT
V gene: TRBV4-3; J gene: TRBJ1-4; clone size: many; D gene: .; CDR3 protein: CASSQDLMDVSFREKLFF; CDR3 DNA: TGCGCCAGCAGCCAAGATCTTATGGACGTCTCTTTTCGGGAAAAACTGTTTTTT
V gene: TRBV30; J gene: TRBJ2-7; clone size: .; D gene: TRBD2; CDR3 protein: CAWRTGGGEQYF; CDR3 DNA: TGTGCCTGGAGGACTGGGGGGGGTGAGCAGTACTTC
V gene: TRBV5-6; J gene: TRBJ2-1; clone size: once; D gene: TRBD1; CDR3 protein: CASSEDRSSYNGQFF; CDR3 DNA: TGTGCCAGCAGCGAGGACAGGAGCTCCTACAATGGGCAGTTCTTC
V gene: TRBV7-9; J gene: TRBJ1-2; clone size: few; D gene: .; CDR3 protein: CASSPSTGLANYGYTF; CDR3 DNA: TGTGCCAGCAGCCCATCGACAGGTTTAGCTAACTATGGCTACACCTTC
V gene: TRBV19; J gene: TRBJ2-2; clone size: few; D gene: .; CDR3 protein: CASSTGMSWTGELFF; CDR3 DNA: TGTGCCAGTAGTACAGGGATGAGTTGGACCGGGGAGCTGTTTTTT
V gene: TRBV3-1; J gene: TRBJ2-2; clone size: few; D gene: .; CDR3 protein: CASSARDSQTPGGGELFF; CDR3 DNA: TGTGCCAGCAGCGCCCGGGACTCACAAACCCCTGGAGGCGGGGAGCTGTTTTTT
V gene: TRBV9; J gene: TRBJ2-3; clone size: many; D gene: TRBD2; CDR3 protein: CASSVAPSGSISDTQYF; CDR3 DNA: TGTGCCAGCAGCGTCGCCCCTAGCGGGAGTATTTCAGATACGCAGTATTTT
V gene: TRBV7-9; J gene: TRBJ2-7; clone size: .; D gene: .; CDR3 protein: CASSLYALEQYF; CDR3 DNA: TGTGCCAGCAGCTTGTACGCCCTCGAGCAGTACTTC
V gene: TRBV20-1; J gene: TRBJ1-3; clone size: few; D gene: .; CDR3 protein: CSARDTDRGNTIYF; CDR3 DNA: TGCAGTGCTAGAGACACAGACCGTGGAAACACCATATATTTT
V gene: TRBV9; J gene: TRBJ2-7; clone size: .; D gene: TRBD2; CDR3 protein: CASSAGLASYEQYF; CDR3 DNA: TGTGCCAGCAGCGCGGGACTAGCGTCCTACGAGCAGTACTTC
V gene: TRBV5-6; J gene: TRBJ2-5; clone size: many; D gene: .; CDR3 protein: CASSLTPTGVETQYF; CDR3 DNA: TGTGCCAGCAGCTTGACTCCAACGGGAGTAGAGACCCAGTACTTC
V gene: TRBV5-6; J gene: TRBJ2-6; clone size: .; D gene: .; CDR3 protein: CASSLEGSGSSGANVLTF; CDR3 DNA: TGTGCCAGCAGCTTGGAGGGCAGTGGGAGCTCTGGGGCCAACGTCCTGACTTTC
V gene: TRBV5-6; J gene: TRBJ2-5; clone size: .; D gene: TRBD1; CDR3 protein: CASSAWTGYQETQYF; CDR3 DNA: TGTGCCAGCAGCGCATGGACAGGCTACCAAGAGACCCAGTACTTC
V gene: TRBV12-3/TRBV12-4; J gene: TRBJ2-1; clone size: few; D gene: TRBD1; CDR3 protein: CASSLTEYRPGQGRFF; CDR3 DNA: TGTGCCAGCAGTTTAACGGAATACAGACCGGGACAGGGAAGATTCTTC
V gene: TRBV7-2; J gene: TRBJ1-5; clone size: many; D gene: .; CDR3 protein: CASSLAFVGNNQPQHF; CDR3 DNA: TGTGCCAGCAGCTTAGCGTTTGTAGGGAACAATCAGCCCCAGCATTTT
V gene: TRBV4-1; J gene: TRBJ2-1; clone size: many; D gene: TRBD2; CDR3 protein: CASSQRSSGSYNEQFF; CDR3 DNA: TGCGCCAGCAGCCAGCGGTCTAGCGGGAGCTACAATGAGCAGTTCTTC
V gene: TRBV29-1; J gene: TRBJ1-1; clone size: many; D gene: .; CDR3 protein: CSVVWGLTEAFF; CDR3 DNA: TGCAGCGTTGTTTGGGGGTTGACTGAAGCTTTCTTT
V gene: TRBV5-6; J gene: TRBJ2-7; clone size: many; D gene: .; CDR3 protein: CASSPDRASTKQYF; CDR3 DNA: TGTGCCAGCAGCCCCGACAGAGCTTCTACGAAGCAGTACTTC
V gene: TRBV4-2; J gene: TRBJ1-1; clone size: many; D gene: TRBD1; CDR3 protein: CASSQGTGALNTEAFF; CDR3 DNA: TGTGCCAGCAGCCAAGGGACAGGCGCTTTGAACACTGAAGCTTTCTTT
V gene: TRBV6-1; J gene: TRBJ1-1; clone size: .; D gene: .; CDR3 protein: CASRAGVLAEAFF; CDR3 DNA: TGTGCCAGCAGGGCGGGGGTGTTGGCTGAAGCTTTCTTT
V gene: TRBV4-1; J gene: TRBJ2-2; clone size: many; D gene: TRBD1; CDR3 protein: CATKRGGDTGELFF; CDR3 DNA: TGCGCCACCAAGAGAGGGGGCGACACCGGGGAGCTGTTTTTT
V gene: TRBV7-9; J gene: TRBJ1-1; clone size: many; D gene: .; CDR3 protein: CASSSLGGTEAFF; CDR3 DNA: TGTGCCAGCAGCTCGCTGGGGGGGACTGAAGCTTTCTTT
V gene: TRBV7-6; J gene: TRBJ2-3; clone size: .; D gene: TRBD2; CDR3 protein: CASSLATSGSFADTQYF; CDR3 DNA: TGTGCCAGCAGCTTGGCGACTAGCGGGAGTTTCGCAGATACGCAGTATTTT
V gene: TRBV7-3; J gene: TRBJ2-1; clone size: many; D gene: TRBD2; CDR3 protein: CASSSQAGGPDEQFF; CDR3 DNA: TGTGCCAGCAGTTCACAAGCGGGAGGGCCAGATGAGCAGTTCTTC
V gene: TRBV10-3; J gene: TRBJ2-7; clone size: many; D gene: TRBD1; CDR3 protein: CAIRPVQGAADEQYF; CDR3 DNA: TGTGCCATCAGGCCCGTCCAGGGGGCCGCGGATGAGCAGTACTTC
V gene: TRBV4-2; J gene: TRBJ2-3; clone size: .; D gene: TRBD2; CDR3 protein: CASSQWTSGNTDTQYF; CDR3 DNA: TGTGCCAGCAGCCAATGGACTAGCGGGAACACAGATACGCAGTATTTT